This T cell receptor (beta chain) was retrieved from a study of T cell repertoires in cytomegalovirus infection. As for the study in general: Public TCR beta signatures indicated both CMV infection and matching HLA type. General study findings and limits: Frequencies of public TCR beta families were cumulated, and this identified carriers of CMV plus the relevant HLA. HLA-C-restricted CMV-specific TCR beta clonotypes prevailed in the ex vivo response.

In TCRdb, the reads were re-called with MiXCR into one record per CDR3 protein. Of approximately 490,000 distinct CDR3 sequences in the sample, approximately 10% were seen once. The sample holds many counts of this clonotype. Its specificity is unknown. The V end was cut by 4 bases, the J end by 3 bases, with 9 bases between. CDR3 length equals 13 residues. Germline V gene data show CDR1 as SGHTA and CDR2 as FQGTGA. The sequence came from a human donor in good health (CMV status not recorded). Some clones in this sample may be carry-over from other donors' samples. Sequencing input: PBMCs. The genes are TRBV7-3 and TRBJ1-1; D unresolved. The CDR3 sequence: CASSSQGYTEAFF. Here the CDR3 DNA reads TGTGCCAGCAGCTCACAAGGCTACACTGAAGCTTTCTTT.